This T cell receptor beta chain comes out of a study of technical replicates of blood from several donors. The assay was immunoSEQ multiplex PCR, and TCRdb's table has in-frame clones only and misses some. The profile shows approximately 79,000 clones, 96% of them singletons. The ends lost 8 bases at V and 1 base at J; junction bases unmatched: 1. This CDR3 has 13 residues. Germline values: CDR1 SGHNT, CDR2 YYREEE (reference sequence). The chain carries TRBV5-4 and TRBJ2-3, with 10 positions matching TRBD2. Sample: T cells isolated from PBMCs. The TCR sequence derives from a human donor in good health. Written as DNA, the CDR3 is TGTGCCAGTCTAGCGGGAGGCACAGATACGCAGTATTTT. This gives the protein CASLAGGTDTQYF.